One sample yielded the 21 T cell receptor beta chains listed below, sequenced in a study of tumor and adjacent non-tumor tissue in lung cancer. Three rounds of nested PCR, following a modified ARM-PCR protocol, produced the TCRbeta library. One entry per CDR3 protein, called by TCRdb with MiXCR from the multiplex PCR reads. In the table there are about 48,000 distinct CDR3 sequences, roughly 60% of which are singletons. RNA was extracted from bulk tissue without any cell sorting. More than 3 cm separated this lung sample from the edge of the tumor. Sequenced sample: distant non-tumor lung tissue. All receptors come from a woman between 65 and 79 years old with non-small cell lung cancer.

Remarks on this clonotype: Germline and junction disagree at one end, which may indicate a read error. V and J are TRBV4-1 and TRBJ1-4; weak D call: TRBD1 (6 bases). The CDR3 runs 16 residues. Germline CDR1 is MGHRA and CDR2 is YSYEKL. CDR3: CASSRQDSATNEKLFF. The CDR3 DNA follows: TGCGCCAGTAGCCGCCAGGACAGTGCAACTAATGAAAAACTGTTTTTT.

With regard to this clonotype: The junction differs from germline at one of its ends, possibly a read error. The V call is TRBV6-1, the J call TRBJ2-7, with D maybe TRBD1 (6 bases). Germline V lookup: CDR1 MNHNS, CDR2 SASEGT. CDR3 size: 11 residues. The CDR3 DNA is TGTGCCAGCGGCGAAGGTTGGCCAGGGGACTTC. Protein sequence: CASGEGWPGDF.

With regard to this clonotype: This CDR3 is missing its conserved last phenylalanine or tryptophan, likely due to a read error. The rearrangement joins TRBV11-3 to TRBJ1-5; D is unresolved. CDR3 length: 13 amino acids. Germline lookup yields CDR1 SGHNT and CDR2 YENEEA. V gave up 2 bases and J gave up 3 bases, with 5 bases separating them. Here the CDR3 reads CASSLRANQPQHL. CDR3 nucleotide sequence: TGTGCCAGCAGCTTAAGGGCCAATCAGCCCCAGCATCTT.

The chain couples TRBV29-1 to TRBJ2-1; weak D call: TRBD1 (5 bases). The CDR3 sequence is 16 residues long. V lost 3 bases to trimming and J lost 5 bases, with 20 bases between them. Germline-derived CDR1 and CDR2 are SQVTM and ANQGSEA. The CDR3, as DNA: TGCAGCGTTGAGGCTGGGGCAGAAAACTACAACAATGAGCAGTTCTTC. Translating it yields CSVEAGAENYNNEQFF.

This clonotype was counted a few times. The rearrangement links TRBV5-1 to TRBJ2-3; D may be TRBD2 (6 bases). CDR3 size: 17 residues. Germline V gene lookup returns CDR1 SGHRS and CDR2 YFSETQ. Trimming left V 0 bases short and J 0 bases short, with 14 bases between. The CDR3 reads CASSLGLAEASTDTQYF. CDR3 coding DNA: TGCGCCAGCAGCTTGGGCTTAGCGGAGGCTAGCACAGATACGCAGTATTTT.

Comments on this clonotype: The junction differs from germline at one of its ends, possibly a read error. This chain joins TRBV6-1 and TRBJ2-7; D not certain. This CDR3 contains 11 residues. Per the germline V gene, CDR1 is MNHNS and CDR2 is SASEGT. The CDR3 loop reads CANSEGWPCDF. In nucleotides, the CDR3 is TGTGCCAACAGTGAAGGTTGGCCATGCGACTTC.

This clonotype was seen a single time. One junction end does not reproduce the germline sequence, and a read error may be involved. The rearrangement uses TRBV6-6 and TRBJ2-1, with 7 positions matching TRBD2. The V gene's germline CDR1 is MNHNY and CDR2 SVGAGI (reference sequence). CDR3 length equals 16 residues. CDR3 loop: CASSYDGTIGGNEQFF. CDR3 in DNA: TGTGCCAGTAGTTACGATGGGACTATCGGAGGGAATGAGCAGTTCTTC.

This clonotype has a count of ten or more. The CDR3 here is CAISESVFSANYGYTF. In DNA form, the CDR3 reads TGTGCCATCAGTGAGTCGGTATTTTCGGCTAACTATGGCTACACCTTC. The V and J genes are TRBV10-3 and TRBJ1-2; unclear D gene. CDR3 length equals 16 residues. Trimming removed 0 bases from V and 0 bases from J, with 11 bases in between. The germline V gene encodes CDR1 ENHRY and CDR2 SYGVKD.

Points on this clonotype: Compared with germline, one end of the junction differs, possibly owing to a read error. This chain links TRBV6-5 with TRBJ2-4, with a possible D match to TRBD2 (5 bases). CDR1 is MNHEY, CDR2 SVGAGI, per germline. The CDR3 is 17 residues long. The CDR3 DNA follows: TGTGCCAGTAGTTACTCGATGCCCAGCGGAAATAGGAACATTCAGTACTTC. Translation: CASSYSMPSGNRNIQYF.

The chain joins TRBV20-1 to TRBJ2-7, with 11 bases fitting TRBD1. Germline V gene lookup returns CDR1 DFQATT and CDR2 SNEGSKA (reference sequence). The ends lost 6 bases at V and 2 bases at J; junction bases unmatched: 3. This CDR3 contains 13 residues. The CDR3 reads CSAGQGATYEQYF. In DNA form, the CDR3 reads TGCAGTGCAGGACAGGGGGCGACCTACGAGCAGTACTTC.

This clonotype was counted a few times. A much larger clone sits a single nucleotide away, making a read error possible. This chain joins TRBV20-1 and TRBJ1-1, with D tentatively TRBD1 (5 bases). The CDR3 runs 13 residues. Germline CDR1 and CDR2: DFQATT and SNEGSKA (reference sequence). The DNA for the CDR3 is TGCAATGCTAGGTGGGAGGGGAGGACTGAAGCTTTCTTT. Protein product: CNARWEGRTEAFF.

For this clonotype: At one of its ends the junction is not consistent with the germline gene, which may arise from a read error. This chain connects TRBV20-1 to TRBJ1-2; D remains ambiguous. In germline, CDR1 is DFQATT, CDR2 SNEGSKA (reference sequence). The CDR3 is 14 amino acids. CDR3: CSASQSWANYGYTF. DNA for the CDR3: TGTAGTGCTAGCCAGTCATGGGCGAACTATGGCTACACCTTC.

With respect to this clonotype: The CDR3 does not end in the conserved phenylalanine or tryptophan, so this is likely a read error. The rearrangement uses TRBV4-2 and TRBJ1-4; D is perhaps TRBD1 (5 bases). The CDR3 extends over 15 amino acids. The V gene's germline CDR1 is LGHNA and CDR2 YNFKEQ. The CDR3 loop is CVSSPLTVPNEKLFI. CDR3 DNA: TGTGTCAGCAGCCCCCTGACAGTTCCCAATGAAAAACTGTTTATT.

This clonotype occurred many times. The chain is built from TRBV13 and TRBJ2-1, with 12 bases lining up with TRBD2. The CDR3 runs 21 residues. Germline CDR1 PRHDT, CDR2 FYEKMQ (reference sequence). Losses at the gene ends were 1 base for V and 0 bases for J; bases not matched to a gene: 13. Written as DNA, the CDR3 is TGTGCCAGCAGCTTAGTTCCCCCCCGACTAGCGGGAGTCAGCTCCTACAATGAGCAGTTCTTC. This translates into CASSLVPPRLAGVSSYNEQFF.

This clonotype has a handful of counts. At one boundary the junction diverges from the germline segment, which might be a read error. The V and J genes are TRBV6-5 and TRBJ1-2, with D uncertain. Germline assignment: CDR1 MNHEY and CDR2 SVGAGI. The CDR3 has 11 amino acids. This CDR3 is CVSSGGYGYTF. The CDR3 nucleotides read TGTGTCAGCAGCGGAGGGTATGGCTACACTTTC.

This chain joins TRBV29-1 and TRBJ1-1, with no clear D. This CDR3 has 13 residues. The germline V gene encodes CDR1 SQVTM and CDR2 ANQGSEA. Written as DNA, the CDR3 is TGCATCGCCCGCATGGCCACGGAGACTGAAGCTTTCTTT. Protein product: CIARMATETEAFF.

This clonotype came up once. The junction shows a germline mismatch at one end, possibly a read error. This chain links TRBV11-3 with TRBJ2-5; unclear D gene. This CDR3 is built from 13 residues. The germline CDR1 and CDR2 sequences are SGHNT and YENEEA. The CDR3 sequence is CASSPTGAETHYF. For the CDR3, the DNA is TGTGCCAGCAGCCCTACCGGTGCGGAGACCCACTACTTC.

This clonotype was observed at least ten times. The chain couples TRBV7-8 to TRBJ2-7; 10 bases match TRBD2. The V gene end was trimmed by 1 base and the J gene end by 0 bases; junction bases not matched to a gene: 6. CDR3 length equals 17 residues. Germline V CDR1 and CDR2: SGHVS, FQNEAQ. Here the CDR3 DNA reads TGTGCCAGCAGCTTAGTCCGGACTAGCGGAAGCTCCTACGAGCAGTACTTC. This gives the protein CASSLVRTSGSSYEQYF.

This clonotype turned up a few times. A read error is possible here, since a much larger clone lies one base away. This rearrangement joins TRBV6-5 to TRBJ1-5; D may be TRBD1 (5 bases). The CDR3 length is 15 residues. Germline lookup yields CDR1 MNHEY and CDR2 SVGAGI. Trimming cost V 6 bases and J 0 bases, with 12 bases left between them. CDR3: CASRRDGYSNQPQHF. The CDR3 DNA is TGTGCCAGCAGGCGGGACGGGTATAGCAATCAGCCCCAGCATTTT.

Worth noting for this clonotype: The conserved closing phenylalanine or tryptophan is absent in this CDR3, likely reflecting a read error. The V and J genes are TRBV6-6 and TRBJ2-3; the D is unclear. The CDR3 has 12 residues. V lost 4 bases, J lost 2 bases, and 4 bases lay in between. Germline loops: CDR1 MNHNY, CDR2 SVGAGI (reference sequence). The CDR3 bases are TGTGCCAGCAGTTTCCACACAGATACGCAGTATATC. Translation: CASSFHTDTQYI.

A word on this clonotype: The CDR3 end shows no conserved phenylalanine or tryptophan, and so a read error is likely. The V and J genes are TRBV6-1 and TRBJ2-1, with 8 bases identical to TRBD2. Trimming at V came to 5 bases and at J to 5 bases, leaving 5 bases not matched to a gene. This CDR3 has 14 residues. Germline CDR1 MNHNS, CDR2 SASEGT. CDR3 sequence (DNA): TGTGCCAGCAGTCGTGGGACTAGAAACAATGAGCAGTTCCTC. Translated: CASSRGTRNNEQFL.